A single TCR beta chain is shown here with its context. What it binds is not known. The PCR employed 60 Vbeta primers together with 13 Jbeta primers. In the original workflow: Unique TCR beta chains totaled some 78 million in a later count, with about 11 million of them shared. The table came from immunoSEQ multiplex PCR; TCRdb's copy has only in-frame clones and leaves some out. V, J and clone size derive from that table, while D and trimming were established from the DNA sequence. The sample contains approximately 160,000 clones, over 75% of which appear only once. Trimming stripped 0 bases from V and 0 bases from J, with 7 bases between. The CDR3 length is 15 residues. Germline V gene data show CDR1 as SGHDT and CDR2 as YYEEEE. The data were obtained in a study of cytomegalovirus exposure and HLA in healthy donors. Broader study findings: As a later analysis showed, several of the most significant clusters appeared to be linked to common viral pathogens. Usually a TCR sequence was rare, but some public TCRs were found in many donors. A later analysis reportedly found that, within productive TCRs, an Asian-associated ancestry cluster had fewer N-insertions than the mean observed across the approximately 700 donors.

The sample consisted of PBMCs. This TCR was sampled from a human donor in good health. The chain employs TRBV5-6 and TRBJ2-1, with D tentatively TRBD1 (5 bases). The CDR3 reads CASSLEGHSYNEQFF. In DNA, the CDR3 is TGTGCCAGCAGCTTGGAAGGACACTCCTACAATGAGCAGTTCTTC.